The rows below give T cell receptor beta chains drawn from one sample of a study of T cell repertoires in aging, cancer and after chemotherapy. TCRdb re-called the multiplex PCR reads with MiXCR, one entry per CDR3 protein. The data contain 1,000 to 1,500 distinct CDR3 sequences, approximately 21% of them singletons. The sequencing input was blood. All receptors come from a human donor with a solid tumor. Both conserved end residues are part of each CDR3. Fields, in order: V gene, clone size, D gene, J gene, CDR3 DNA, CDR3 protein. D genes are given only for firm matches. Not every row has a clone size; where given, it reads once, few, many or a size class.

v_gene: TRBV15
abundance: medium-sized
d_gene: TRBD1
j_gene: TRBJ1-5
CDR3nt: TGTGCCACCAGCACAGGACAGGGGGGTCAGCCCCAGCATTTT
CDR3aa: CATSTGQGGQPQHF

v_gene: TRBV27
abundance: large
d_gene: .
j_gene: TRBJ1-5
CDR3nt: TGTGCCAGCAGTTTCGACGGCAATCAGCCCCAGCATTTT
CDR3aa: CASSFDGNQPQHF

v_gene: TRBV9
abundance: .
d_gene: .
j_gene: TRBJ2-7
CDR3nt: TGTGCCAGCAGCGTAGACGACTACGAGCAGTACTTC
CDR3aa: CASSVDDYEQYF

v_gene: TRBV6-2/TRBV6-3
abundance: .
d_gene: .
j_gene: TRBJ1-5
CDR3nt: TGTGCCAGCAGCGCCGGGGGCAGGGGCAATCAGCCCCAGCATTTT
CDR3aa: CASSAGGRGNQPQHF

v_gene: TRBV5-6
abundance: .
d_gene: .
j_gene: TRBJ2-1
CDR3nt: TGTGCCAGCAGCTTAGTGGGCTCCTACAATGAGCAGTTCTTC
CDR3aa: CASSLVGSYNEQFF

v_gene: TRBV20-1
abundance: medium-sized
d_gene: .
j_gene: TRBJ2-2
CDR3nt: TGCAGTGCTATGCGGGGGCCCTGGGCCGGGGAGCTGTTTTTT
CDR3aa: CSAMRGPWAGELFF

v_gene: TRBV24-1
abundance: medium-sized
d_gene: .
j_gene: TRBJ2-3
CDR3nt: TGTGCCACCAGTGTTGGTGGTGGGCCAACAGATACGCAGTATTTT
CDR3aa: CATSVGGGPTDTQYF

v_gene: TRBV19
abundance: medium-sized
d_gene: .
j_gene: TRBJ1-4
CDR3nt: TGTGCCAGTAGTAATCCGGGTTCCAATGAAAAACTGTTTTTT
CDR3aa: CASSNPGSNEKLFF

v_gene: TRBV24-1
abundance: medium-sized
d_gene: TRBD2
j_gene: TRBJ2-1
CDR3nt: TGTGCCACCAGTGAGCCCAACGGGGGGGCCAATGAGCAGTTCTTC
CDR3aa: CATSEPNGGANEQFF

v_gene: TRBV5-4
abundance: few
d_gene: .
j_gene: TRBJ1-4
CDR3nt: TGTGCCAGCAGCTTGGGACAGAAGGCTGAAAAACTGTTTTTT
CDR3aa: CASSLGQKAEKLFF

v_gene: TRBV14
abundance: few
d_gene: TRBD2
j_gene: TRBJ2-3
CDR3nt: TGTGCCAGCAGCCAAGGAGCGGGGGATACGCAGTATTTT
CDR3aa: CASSQGAGDTQYF

v_gene: TRBV7-2
abundance: medium-sized
d_gene: TRBD1
j_gene: TRBJ2-3
CDR3nt: TGTGCCAGCATAACAGGGGGCACGCAGTATTTT
CDR3aa: CASITGGTQYF

v_gene: TRBV18
abundance: medium-sized
d_gene: .
j_gene: TRBJ1-6
CDR3nt: TGTGCCAGCTCACCATCAGGGTTGAATTCACCCCTCCACTTT
CDR3aa: CASSPSGLNSPLHF

v_gene: TRBV4-3
abundance: medium-sized
d_gene: TRBD2
j_gene: TRBJ2-1
CDR3nt: TGCGCCAGCAGACCAGGGTGGGGGGGATACAATGAGCAGTTCTTC
CDR3aa: CASRPGWGGYNEQFF

v_gene: TRBV19
abundance: medium-sized
d_gene: .
j_gene: TRBJ2-3
CDR3nt: TGTGCCAGTAGTATGGGGTGGGTCGATACGCAGTATTTT
CDR3aa: CASSMGWVDTQYF

v_gene: TRBV20-1
abundance: few
d_gene: TRBD2
j_gene: TRBJ2-5
CDR3nt: TGCAGTGCTAGAGATCCCGGGGGGGCCGGGGAGACCCAGTACTTC
CDR3aa: CSARDPGGAGETQYF

v_gene: TRBV12-3/TRBV12-4
abundance: medium-sized
d_gene: .
j_gene: TRBJ1-1
CDR3nt: TGTGCCAGCAGTTTCCGAGTGAACACTGAAGCTTTCTTT
CDR3aa: CASSFRVNTEAFF

v_gene: TRBV6-5
abundance: medium-sized
d_gene: .
j_gene: TRBJ2-3
CDR3nt: TGTGCCAGCAGCCCACCGGGCCAAGATACGCAGTATTTT
CDR3aa: CASSPPGQDTQYF

v_gene: TRBV12-3/TRBV12-4
abundance: large
d_gene: .
j_gene: TRBJ2-6
CDR3nt: TGTGCCAGCAGTGCAACCTCTGGGGCCAACGTCCTGACTTTC
CDR3aa: CASSATSGANVLTF

v_gene: TRBV5-6
abundance: medium-sized
d_gene: .
j_gene: TRBJ1-6
CDR3nt: TGTGCCAGCAGCTTCTGGGGGTTCAACTCACCCCTCCACTTT
CDR3aa: CASSFWGFNSPLHF

v_gene: TRBV20-1
abundance: medium-sized
d_gene: .
j_gene: TRBJ1-1
CDR3nt: TGCAGTGCTAGAGGACTGCCTGTGGGGGCCACTGAAGCTTTCTTT
CDR3aa: CSARGLPVGATEAFF

v_gene: TRBV7-9
abundance: few
d_gene: TRBD1
j_gene: TRBJ2-2
CDR3nt: TGTGCCAGCAGCCAAGACAGGGATAACACCGGGGAGCTGTTTTTT
CDR3aa: CASSQDRDNTGELFF

v_gene: TRBV6-5
abundance: .
d_gene: TRBD1
j_gene: TRBJ1-1
CDR3nt: TGTGCCAGCAGTTTCAGACAGGGGAGCACTGAAGCTTTCTTT
CDR3aa: CASSFRQGSTEAFF

v_gene: TRBV5-4
abundance: once
d_gene: .
j_gene: TRBJ1-4
CDR3nt: TGTGCCAGCAGCTTGGGACAGAAGGCTAAAAAACTGTTTTTT
CDR3aa: CASSLGQKAKKLFF

v_gene: TRBV4-3
abundance: medium-sized
d_gene: .
j_gene: TRBJ1-1
CDR3nt: TGCGCCAGCAGCCATAGGGACGGTCAAGCTTTCTTT
CDR3aa: CASSHRDGQAFF

v_gene: TRBV5-1
abundance: .
d_gene: TRBD1
j_gene: TRBJ1-1
CDR3nt: TGCGCCAGCAGCTTGGACAGGGGCGGTGAAGCTTTCTTT
CDR3aa: CASSLDRGGEAFF

v_gene: TRBV20-1
abundance: medium-sized
d_gene: TRBD1
j_gene: TRBJ2-7
CDR3nt: TGCAGTGCTAGGACAGGGACAACCTACGAGCAGTACTTC
CDR3aa: CSARTGTTYEQYF

v_gene: TRBV13
abundance: medium-sized
d_gene: TRBD2
j_gene: TRBJ2-2
CDR3nt: TGTGCCAGCAGCTCTAGCGGGTCCTGGGGGACCGGGGAGCTGTTTTTT
CDR3aa: CASSSSGSWGTGELFF

v_gene: TRBV7-9
abundance: few
d_gene: .
j_gene: TRBJ1-1
CDR3nt: TGTGCCAGCGCGGGGACTGAAGCTTTCTTT
CDR3aa: CASAGTEAFF

v_gene: TRBV5-4
abundance: medium-sized
d_gene: TRBD2
j_gene: TRBJ2-7
CDR3nt: TGTGCCAGCAGCTCGCCCACTAGCGGGCCTACCTACGAGCAGTACTTC
CDR3aa: CASSSPTSGPTYEQYF

v_gene: TRBV5-1
abundance: few
d_gene: TRBD1
j_gene: TRBJ2-5
CDR3nt: TGCGCCAGCAGCACGGGACAGGGGAGAGAGACCCAGTACTTC
CDR3aa: CASSTGQGRETQYF

v_gene: TRBV12-3/TRBV12-4
abundance: .
d_gene: .
j_gene: TRBJ1-2
CDR3nt: TGTGCCAGCAGTGGGACTAGCGGGGACCGAAGTGGCTACACCTTC
CDR3aa: CASSGTSGDRSGYTF

v_gene: TRBV7-2
abundance: once
d_gene: .
j_gene: TRBJ2-1
CDR3nt: TGTGCCAGCAGCTTCAATGTGATGGGTTTGGGTGAGCAGTTCTTC
CDR3aa: CASSFNVMGLGEQFF

v_gene: TRBV6-5
abundance: medium-sized
d_gene: .
j_gene: TRBJ2-7
CDR3nt: TGTGCCAGCAGTGATCCCGGGCCAAACGAGCAGTACTTC
CDR3aa: CASSDPGPNEQYF

v_gene: TRBV19
abundance: medium-sized
d_gene: .
j_gene: TRBJ1-2
CDR3nt: TGTGCCAGTAGTATTAATCGACAGGCCTATGGCTACACCTTC
CDR3aa: CASSINRQAYGYTF

v_gene: TRBV11-1
abundance: .
d_gene: TRBD1
j_gene: TRBJ2-2
CDR3nt: TGTGCCAGCAGCTTCGGGACAGGGCCGACCGGGGAGCTGTTTTTT
CDR3aa: CASSFGTGPTGELFF

v_gene: TRBV5-1
abundance: .
d_gene: .
j_gene: TRBJ2-2
CDR3nt: TGTGCCAGCAGCTTGGATCGGGACACCGGGGAGCTGTTTTTT
CDR3aa: CASSLDRDTGELFF

v_gene: TRBV11-2
abundance: .
d_gene: .
j_gene: TRBJ2-3
CDR3nt: TGTGCCAGCAGCTTAAATAGGGGGGCCTCCACAGATACGCAGTATTTT
CDR3aa: CASSLNRGASTDTQYF

v_gene: TRBV6-1
abundance: medium-sized
d_gene: TRBD1
j_gene: TRBJ2-7
CDR3nt: TGTGCCAGCAGTGCAATGCTGGGACAGCGAAGCTCCTACGAGCAGTACTTC
CDR3aa: CASSAMLGQRSSYEQYF

v_gene: TRBV2
abundance: .
d_gene: TRBD1
j_gene: TRBJ1-2
CDR3nt: TGTGCCAGCAGTGCGACAGGGTTCGATGGCTACACCTTC
CDR3aa: CASSATGFDGYTF

v_gene: TRBV7-2
abundance: few
d_gene: TRBD2
j_gene: TRBJ2-3
CDR3nt: TGTGCCAGCAGCTTAGGAAGCAGCGGGGGCCGTACGCAGTATTTT
CDR3aa: CASSLGSSGGRTQYF

v_gene: TRBV18
abundance: medium-sized
d_gene: TRBD1
j_gene: TRBJ2-7
CDR3nt: TGTGCCAGCTCACCAACGCAGGGGGCAGCCGAGCAGTACTTC
CDR3aa: CASSPTQGAAEQYF

v_gene: TRBV6-5
abundance: medium-sized
d_gene: .
j_gene: TRBJ2-7
CDR3nt: TGTGCCAGCAGTGAAGGATGGGGGGCCGGGTACGAGCAGTACTTC
CDR3aa: CASSEGWGAGYEQYF

v_gene: TRBV12-3/TRBV12-4
abundance: medium-sized
d_gene: .
j_gene: TRBJ2-3
CDR3nt: TGTGCCAGCAGTTTATTCGGGCAGGCGCAGTATTTT
CDR3aa: CASSLFGQAQYF

v_gene: TRBV5-1
abundance: .
d_gene: .
j_gene: TRBJ1-2
CDR3nt: TGCGCCAGCAGCTCGGGGGAGGGGTTCTATGGCTACACCTTC
CDR3aa: CASSSGEGFYGYTF

v_gene: TRBV6-5
abundance: medium-sized
d_gene: .
j_gene: TRBJ1-5
CDR3nt: TGTGCCAGCAGTGGACAAACCAATCAGCCCCAGCATTTT
CDR3aa: CASSGQTNQPQHF

v_gene: TRBV5-6
abundance: few
d_gene: .
j_gene: TRBJ2-1
CDR3nt: TGTGCCAGCAGCGCGCAGGGTGCCGCCAATGAGCAGTTCTTC
CDR3aa: CASSAQGAANEQFF

v_gene: TRBV18
abundance: few
d_gene: .
j_gene: TRBJ2-1
CDR3nt: TGTGCCAGCTCACCACAAGGAGGGGGAACGGGGAATGAGCAGTTCTTC
CDR3aa: CASSPQGGGTGNEQFF

v_gene: TRBV2
abundance: .
d_gene: .
j_gene: TRBJ1-5
CDR3nt: TGTGCCAGCAGTGAAATGCAGGGTGGTCAGCCCCAGCATTTT
CDR3aa: CASSEMQGGQPQHF

v_gene: TRBV18
abundance: medium-sized
d_gene: .
j_gene: TRBJ1-1
CDR3nt: TGTGCCAGCTCACCCCAGGCTTCTGCGACTGAAGCTTTCTTT
CDR3aa: CASSPQASATEAFF

v_gene: TRBV20-1
abundance: .
d_gene: TRBD2
j_gene: TRBJ2-3
CDR3nt: TGCAATGCTAGACCCTTAGCGGGGGCCGGGGATACGCAGTATTTT
CDR3aa: CNARPLAGAGDTQYF

v_gene: TRBV30
abundance: medium-sized
d_gene: .
j_gene: TRBJ1-1
CDR3nt: TGTGCCTGGAGTGACGGGAGGGCCCCTGAAGCTTTCTTT
CDR3aa: CAWSDGRAPEAFF

v_gene: TRBV7-2
abundance: few
d_gene: .
j_gene: TRBJ1-5
CDR3nt: TGTGCCAGCAGCTTAGGCCCGAGATATAGCAATCAGCCCCAGCATTTT
CDR3aa: CASSLGPRYSNQPQHF

v_gene: TRBV28
abundance: .
d_gene: TRBD2
j_gene: TRBJ2-2
CDR3nt: TGTGCCAGCAGTTCCCGGGGGGCCGGGGAGCTGTTTTTT
CDR3aa: CASSSRGAGELFF

v_gene: TRBV6-6
abundance: medium-sized
d_gene: TRBD1
j_gene: TRBJ1-6
CDR3nt: TGTGCCAGCAGTCCGGGACAGCCTGATAATTCACCCCTCCACTTT
CDR3aa: CASSPGQPDNSPLHF

v_gene: TRBV18
abundance: medium-sized
d_gene: TRBD1
j_gene: TRBJ2-6
CDR3nt: TGTGCCAGCTCACCGGCCCGGGACAGGGGGTACGGGGCCAACGTCCTGACTTTC
CDR3aa: CASSPARDRGYGANVLTF

v_gene: TRBV2
abundance: .
d_gene: .
j_gene: TRBJ2-7
CDR3nt: TGTGCCAGCAGTGTGAACAGGAATGGATACGAGCAGTACTTC
CDR3aa: CASSVNRNGYEQYF

v_gene: TRBV5-5
abundance: medium-sized
d_gene: .
j_gene: TRBJ1-2
CDR3nt: TGTGCCAGCAGCTTGTGGGGCGGCGGCTACACCTTC
CDR3aa: CASSLWGGGYTF

v_gene: TRBV5-1
abundance: medium-sized
d_gene: .
j_gene: TRBJ2-2
CDR3nt: TGCGCCAGCAGCTTGGAAAGGGCGAACACCGGGGAGCTGTTTTTT
CDR3aa: CASSLERANTGELFF

v_gene: TRBV6-5
abundance: medium-sized
d_gene: .
j_gene: TRBJ1-5
CDR3nt: TGTGCCAGCAGTAGTCCGGGAGGCAATCAGCCCCAGCATTTT
CDR3aa: CASSSPGGNQPQHF